This T cell receptor beta chain was recorded in a study of cytomegalovirus exposure and HLA in healthy donors. In regard to this clone: Its antigen is unidentified.

The germline V gene has CDR1 MNHEY and CDR2 SMNVEV (reference sequence). The junction had 7 bases not matched to a gene; V was cut back by 6 bases and J by 0 bases. The CDR3 consists of 15 residues. The PCR was carried out with 60 Vbeta primers and 13 Jbeta primers. Libraries were prepared by immunoSEQ multiplex PCR; TCRdb keeps only in-frame clonotypes and omits some of them. Here the sample spans some 140,000 clones, 79% being singletons. Study outcomes and limitations: Researchers had no immune exposure information except CMV serostatus available.

The V gene is TRBV27, the J gene TRBJ1-1, with TRBD1 matching over 7 bases. Sequenced sample: PBMCs. The source is a man between 18 and 29 years old in good health and CMV-seronegative. The CDR3 sequence is CASSMGQIMNTEAFF. In nucleotides, the CDR3 is TGTGCCAGCAGCATGGGACAGATAATGAACACTGAAGCTTTCTTT.